Listed here are 9 T cell receptor beta chains from one sample, sequenced in a study of identical twins. TCRdb re-called the 5' RACE reads with MiXCR, one entry per CDR3 protein. The data show about 530,000 distinct CDR3 sequences, with around 20% seen just once and approximately 0.52% held by the top ten. This sample also appeared in a second study, on yellow fever vaccine responses in identical twins.

Sequencing was performed on CD4+ T cells sorted from blood. The receptors here all came from a woman in her late teens or twenties in good health.

This clonotype was counted between two and nine times. The V gene is TRBV11-2, the J gene TRBJ2-5; no definite D call. Germline V gene sequence: CDR1 SGHAT, CDR2 FQNNGV. V gave up 5 bases and J gave up 2 bases, with 15 bases separating them. The CDR3 length is 15 residues. CDR3: CASSPRSRRQETQYF. As DNA, the CDR3 is TGTGCCAGCAGCCCTAGGTCGCGACGTCAAGAGACCCAGTACTTC. The whole variable domain, filled in from reference TRBV11-2 and TRBJ2-5, reads EAGVAQSPRYKIIEKRQSVAFWCNPISGHATLYWYQQILGQGPKLLIQFQNNGVVDDSQLPKDRFSAERLKGVDSTLKIQPAKLEDSAVYLCASSPRSRRQETQYFGPGTRLLVL.

This clonotype showed up many times. The chain employs TRBV3-1 and TRBJ1-1; 7 bases align to TRBD1. The J segment lost 8 bases and the V segment lost 6 bases, leaving 15 bases of the junction unmatched. Germline loops: CDR1 LGHDT, CDR2 YNNKEL (reference sequence). The CDR3 loop spans 15 amino acids. Here the CDR3 reads CASRQSDRVIGEAFF. The CDR3 nucleotides are TGTGCCAGCAGACAGTCCGACAGGGTCATTGGCGAAGCTTTCTTT.

At least ten counts were recorded for this clonotype. V usage is TRBV20-1 and J usage is TRBJ2-1; TRBD1 aligns across 7 bases. V lost 2 bases to trimming and J lost 3 bases; unmatched junction nucleotides: 22. CDR1 is DFQATT and CDR2 is SNEGSKA in the germline V gene (reference sequence). This CDR3 comprises 20 residues. The CDR3 bases are TGCAGTGCTAGAAAGCGGCGGACAGGATACTACTTAGATTACTACAATGAGCAGTTCTTC. It encodes CSARKRRTGYYLDYYNEQFF.

This chain joins TRBV12-3 or TRBV12-4 and TRBJ1-1, with D hard to call. Trimming cost V 2 bases and J 1 base, with 8 bases left between them. CDR3 length: 14 amino acids. The DNA for the CDR3 is TGTGCCAGCAGTTTAACTGCCAGGAACACTGAAGCTTTCTTT. Translation: CASSLTARNTEAFF.

The V and J genes are TRBV15 and TRBJ2-3; 7 bases are shared with TRBD1. From germline, CDR1 is LNHNV and CDR2 YYDKDF (reference sequence). The CDR3 loop spans 15 amino acids. The ends lost 4 bases at V and 6 bases at J; junction bases unmatched: 10. The CDR3 sequence is CATSNLQGKLDTQYF. CDR3 nucleotides: TGTGCCACCAGCAACCTACAGGGGAAATTGGATACGCAGTATTTT.

This clonotype was found a few times. The chain combines TRBV7-3 with TRBJ1-4; D gene unclear. In germline, CDR1 is SGHTA, CDR2 FQGTGA. This CDR3 has 15 residues. V lost 1 base and J 2 bases, leaving 8 bases between the germline ends. The CDR3 loop is CASSLMGGTNEKLFF. The CDR3, as DNA: TGTGCCAGCAGCTTAATGGGTGGTACTAATGAAAAACTGTTTTTT. Together with reference TRBV7-3 and TRBJ1-4, the CDR3 gives the full variable domain: GAGVSQTPSNKVTEKGKYVELRCDPISGHTALYWYRQSLGQGPEFLIYFQGTGAADDSGLPNDRFFAVRPEGSVSTLKIQRTERGDSAVYLCASSLMGGTNEKLFFGSGTQLSVL.

This clonotype was picked up a small number of times. The J gene is TRBJ2-1, the V gene TRBV7-3; weak D call: TRBD2 (6 bases). Germline lookup yields CDR1 SGHTA and CDR2 FQGTGA. V was pared by 5 bases and J by 2 bases, with 19 bases between. The CDR3 runs 17 residues. CDR3: CASSHGPGLETYNEQFF. The CDR3 coding sequence is TGTGCCAGCAGCCACGGGCCGGGACTCGAAACCTACAATGAGCAGTTCTTC.

This clonotype was counted only a few times. This chain links TRBV20-1 with TRBJ1-3; 7 bases are shared with TRBD1. The CDR3 has 14 residues. Germline CDR1 DFQATT, CDR2 SNEGSKA (reference sequence). The ends lost 5 bases at V and 6 bases at J; junction bases unmatched: 10. CDR3 sequence (DNA): TGCAGTGCTGGCGACAGGGCAAGAATAAACACCATATATTTT. Its protein product is CSAGDRARINTIYF.

This clonotype was seen a handful of times. The chain recombines TRBV5-1 with TRBJ2-6; D may match TRBD1 or TRBD2 (7 bases each). Trimming removed 3 bases at V and 0 bases at J, with 13 bases between. The germline V gene has CDR1 SGHRS and CDR2 YFSETQ. This CDR3 is 17 amino acids long. In DNA form, the CDR3 reads TGCGCCAGCAGCTGGGGGGGACAGAGCTCTGGGGCCAACGTCCTGACTTTC. Amino acids: CASSWGGQSSGANVLTF. The full variable domain, its missing parts supplied by reference TRBV5-1 and TRBJ2-6, is KAGVTQTPRYLIKTRGQQVTLSCSPISGHRSVSWYQQTPGQGLQFLFEYFSETQRNKGNFPGRFSGRQFSNSRSEMNVSTLELGDSALYLCASSWGGQSSGANVLTFGAGSRLTVL.